Below, 2 T cell receptor beta chains from the same sample are listed, as sequenced in a study of CD8+CD57+ T cells in acquired aplastic anemia. Genomic DNA acted as the template from which TCR beta VDJ combination and CDR3 sequence profiling were carried out. Each CDR3 protein gets one entry after TCRdb re-called the reads with MiXCR. Of about 160,000 distinct CDR3 sequences listed, approximately 40% are singletons. Input material: sorted CD4+, CD8+, or CD8+CD57+ T cells (not recorded which) from PBMCs. All receptors derive from a human donor in good health.

Only a few counts were recorded for this clonotype. This sequence joins TRBV7-6 and TRBJ1-1; 7 nucleotides agree with TRBD1. V gave up 1 base and J gave up 5 bases; unmatched junction bases: 4. The CDR3 covers 14 residues. Germline values: CDR1 SGHVS, CDR2 FNYEAQ. The CDR3 reads CASSLGQGETEAFF. The CDR3 coding sequence is TGTGCCAGCAGCTTAGGACAGGGCGAGACTGAAGCTTTCTTT.

V and J are TRBV15 and TRBJ1-1; D remains ambiguous. Trimming cost V 1 base and J 1 base, with 7 bases left between them. The V gene's germline CDR1 is LNHNV and CDR2 YYDKDF (reference sequence). The CDR3 is 14 amino acids. CDR3 in DNA: TGTGCCACCAGCAGAGGGGGAGGGAACACTGAAGCTTTCTTT. Protein product: CATSRGGGNTEAFF. The full variable domain, with the rest looked up from reference TRBV15 and TRBJ1-1, is DAMVIQNPRYQVTQFGKPVTLSCSQTLNHNVMYWYQQKSSQAPKLLFHYYDKDFNNEADTPDNFQSRRPNTSFCFLDIRSPGLGDTAMYLCATSRGGGNTEAFFGQGTRLTVV.